The 18 T cell receptor beta chains reported below all come from one sample, sequenced in a study of CD8 T cells in Susac syndrome. When the RNA was reverse transcribed, random hexamers were used with an input of roughly 0.45 to 1 ug. TCRdb fed the immunoSEQ multiplex PCR reads into MiXCR, producing one record per CDR3 protein. This table has more than 95,000 distinct CDR3 sequences, about 93% appearing once. The specimen was CD4+ T cells from PBMCs. The receptor set was obtained from a human donor in good health.

The chain couples TRBV12-3 or TRBV12-4 to TRBJ2-2; TRBD1 agrees at 7 bases. Unmatched junction bases numbered 13, after V lost 6 bases and J lost 0 bases. This CDR3 comprises 18 residues. The CDR3 nucleotides read TGTGCCAGCAGGAGACCTCCACGTGACAGGGCGAACACCGGGGAGCTGTTTTTT. This sequence encodes CASRRPPRDRANTGELFF.

The chain is built from TRBV7-9 and TRBJ2-7, with 9 bases lining up with TRBD2. The length of the CDR3 is 16 residues. V shed 1 base, J shed 3 bases, and the junction held 7 bases outside the gene matches. Germline V gives CDR1 SEHNR, CDR2 FQNEAQ (reference sequence). In DNA form, the CDR3 reads TGTGCCAGCAGCTTAGTTAGCGGGAGTCTCCTCTACGAGCAGTACTTC. Translated, it gives CASSLVSGSLLYEQYF.

J is TRBJ2-5 and V is TRBV9; 8 positions agree with TRBD2. This CDR3 spans 14 amino acids. The V and J ends lost 4 bases and 3 bases, in that order; junction bases with no gene match: 5. Germline-derived CDR1 and CDR2 are SGDLS and YYNGEE. This CDR3 reads CASSPFSGEETQYF. The CDR3 region has the DNA TGTGCCAGCAGCCCTTTTAGCGGGGAAGAGACCCAGTACTTC.

The chain employs TRBV19 and TRBJ2-3, with unresolved D. This CDR3 comprises 14 residues. CDR1 LNHDA and CDR2 SQIVND come from the germline V gene (reference sequence). V lost 3 bases and J 0 bases, leaving 7 bases between the germline ends. The CDR3: CASSITRSTDTQYF. Written as DNA, the CDR3 is TGTGCCAGTAGTATTACTCGAAGCACAGATACGCAGTATTTT.

V gene TRBV2 combines with J gene TRBJ2-5; D is unresolved. Trimming stripped 3 bases from V and 0 bases from J, with 5 bases between. Germline values: CDR1 SNHLY, CDR2 FYNNEI. The CDR3 runs to 13 residues. The CDR3 spells CASSDSYQETQYF. The CDR3 DNA sequence: TGTGCCAGCAGTGACAGCTACCAAGAGACCCAGTACTTC.

V gene TRBV30 combines with J gene TRBJ2-5; no firm D call. V lost 2 bases and J lost 2, with 9 bases in between. Germline V gene lookup returns CDR1 GTSNPN and CDR2 SVGIG (reference sequence). The CDR3 spans 13 residues. The CDR3 DNA is TGTGCCTGGAGTTATCAGTTTCAAGAGACCCAGTACTTC. As protein: CAWSYQFQETQYF.

The chain recombines TRBV7-9 with TRBJ2-7, with TRBD2 matching 12 bases. J lost 6 bases, V lost 2 bases, and 5 bases had no gene match. Germline values: CDR1 SEHNR, CDR2 FQNEAQ (reference sequence). The CDR3 is made up of 15 amino acids. The CDR3 is CASSLSRLAGAEQYF. The DNA of the CDR3 is TGTGCCAGCAGCTTATCAAGACTAGCGGGAGCCGAGCAGTACTTC.

The chain has TRBV2 and TRBJ2-5; D is perhaps TRBD1 (5 bases). CDR3 size: 13 residues. V gave up 7 bases and J gave up 3 bases, with 12 bases separating them. CDR1 and CDR2 from the germline V gene are SNHLY and FYNNEI. Written as DNA, the CDR3 is TGTGCCAGCAAAGGGGTGTCTAAAGAGACCCAGTACTTC. The encoded protein is CASKGVSKETQYF.

The rearrangement uses TRBV15 and TRBJ1-5; 10 nucleotides line up with TRBD1. V trimming: 4 bases; J trimming: 7 bases; junction bases outside the gene matches: 4. Germline CDR1 and CDR2: LNHNV and YYDKDF (reference sequence). The CDR3 runs to 14 residues. CDR3 nucleotides: TGTGCCACCAGCACCCGGACAGGGGGACAGCCCCAGCATTTT. It codes for CATSTRTGGQPQHF.

V usage is TRBV3-1 and J usage is TRBJ2-7; a weak D match, TRBD2 (6 bases). V lost 3 bases to trimming and J lost 2 bases, with 14 bases between them. The CDR3 has 15 residues. CDR1 and CDR2 (germline): LGHDT, YNNKEL (reference sequence). DNA of the CDR3: TGTGCCAGCAGCCAGAAGCCGACTAGTACCTACGAGCAGTACTTC. This encodes CASSQKPTSTYEQYF.

The chain recombines TRBV2 with TRBJ2-1; a possible D gene is TRBD2 (5 bases). Per germline, CDR1 SNHLY and CDR2 FYNNEI. This CDR3 spans 13 amino acids. Trimming removed 6 bases at V and 7 bases at J, with 13 bases between. CDR3 DNA sequence: TGTGCCAGCAGCGTCGAACGGGATAATGAGCAGTTCTTC. This codes for CASSVERDNEQFF.

The chain combines TRBV6-1 with TRBJ1-1; no definite D call. CDR1 is MNHNS and CDR2 is SASEGT in the germline V gene. The CDR3 has 14 amino acids. V dropped 0 bases and J dropped 4 bases, with 9 bases sitting between them. CDR3: CASSEAGSGTEAFF. DNA of the CDR3: TGTGCCAGCAGTGAAGCCGGCTCGGGCACTGAAGCTTTCTTT.

V gene TRBV3-1 combines with J gene TRBJ2-3, with unresolved D. Per germline, CDR1 LGHDT and CDR2 YNNKEL (reference sequence). V dropped 1 base and J dropped 4 bases, with 9 bases sitting between them. The length of the CDR3 is 14 residues. Written as DNA, the CDR3 is TGTGCCAGCAGCCAAGTAAACCTCGCAGATACGCAGTATTTT. This sequence encodes CASSQVNLADTQYF.

The rearrangement links TRBV18 to TRBJ2-1; tentatively, D is TRBD2 (6 bases). Deletions cut 3 bases from V and 3 bases from J, with 15 bases between. Germline V CDR1 and CDR2: KGHSH, LQKENI. The CDR3 loop spans 16 amino acids. The CDR3 region is CASSPAVGGDYNEQFF. The DNA of the CDR3 is TGTGCCAGCTCACCGGCCGTTGGCGGGGACTACAATGAGCAGTTCTTC.

The chain carries TRBV14 and TRBJ2-2; D remains unclear. Per the germline V gene, CDR1 is SGHDN and CDR2 is FVKESK. Trimming took off 0 bases at V and 4 bases at J, with 6 bases between the two ends. The CDR3 consists of 14 residues. CDR3 protein: CASSQESGTGELFF. For the CDR3, the DNA is TGTGCCAGCAGCCAAGAGTCGGGCACCGGGGAGCTGTTTTTT.

This rearrangement joins TRBV5-4 to TRBJ1-4; TRBD1 is a possible D gene (5 bases). This CDR3 contains 15 residues. Germline assignment: CDR1 SGHNT and CDR2 YYREEE (reference sequence). The ends were cut back, 1 base at V and 2 bases at J, with 9 bases in the middle. The CDR3 protein is CASSLRGNTNEKLFF. The CDR3 bases are TGTGCCAGCAGCTTGAGGGGAAACACTAATGAAAAACTGTTTTTT.

This rearrangement joins TRBV3-1 to TRBJ2-1; D is ambiguous. This CDR3 region has 16 residues. Germline CDR1 LGHDT, CDR2 YNNKEL (reference sequence). V lost 5 bases to trimming and J lost 5 bases, with 19 bases between them. The CDR3 spells CASSWIVGSPNNEQFF. CDR3 DNA: TGTGCCAGCAGCTGGATTGTGGGCTCACCCAACAATGAGCAGTTCTTC.

This chain uses TRBV5-1 with TRBJ2-5; D unclear. Trimming removed 3 bases at V and 5 bases at J, with 8 bases between. CDR1 is SGHRS and CDR2 is YFSETQ in the germline V gene. The CDR3 loop spans 12 amino acids. As DNA, the CDR3 is TGCGCCAGCAGCTCTCCTGGGGAGACCCAGTACTTC. It codes for CASSSPGETQYF.